This T cell receptor beta chain comes out of a study of shared clonotypes between healthy human individuals. The CDR3 sequence is 13 residues long. V lost 6 bases and J lost 8, with 13 bases in between. Germline V CDR1 and CDR2: WNHNN, SYGVQD (reference sequence). Once extracted for a subset, genomic DNA was divided evenly among several immunoSEQ plates. TCRdb keeps only in-frame clones here, not all; method: immunoSEQ multiplex PCR. This table has about 450,000 clones, roughly 77% appearing once. The sequence derives from a middle-aged woman in good health. Some clones in this sample may be carry-over from other donors' samples. The sequenced sample consisted of PBMCs. The chain has TRBV10-1 and TRBJ1-4; TRBD1 is a possible D gene (5 bases). Here the CDR3 reads CASSSGYREKLFF. DNA of the CDR3: TGCGCCAGCAGCTCAGGGTACCGCGAAAAACTGTTTTTT.